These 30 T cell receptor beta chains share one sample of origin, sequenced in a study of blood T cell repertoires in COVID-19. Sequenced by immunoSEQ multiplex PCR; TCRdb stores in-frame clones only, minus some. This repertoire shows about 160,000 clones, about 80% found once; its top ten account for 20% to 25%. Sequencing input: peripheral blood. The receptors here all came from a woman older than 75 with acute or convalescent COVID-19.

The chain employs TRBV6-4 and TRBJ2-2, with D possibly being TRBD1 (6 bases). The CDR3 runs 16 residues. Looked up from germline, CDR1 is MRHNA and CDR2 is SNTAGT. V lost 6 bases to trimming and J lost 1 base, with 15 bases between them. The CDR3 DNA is TGTGCCAGCAGCCCCAGGGGAGAGCGGAACACCGGGGAGCTGTTTTTT. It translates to CASSPRGERNTGELFF.

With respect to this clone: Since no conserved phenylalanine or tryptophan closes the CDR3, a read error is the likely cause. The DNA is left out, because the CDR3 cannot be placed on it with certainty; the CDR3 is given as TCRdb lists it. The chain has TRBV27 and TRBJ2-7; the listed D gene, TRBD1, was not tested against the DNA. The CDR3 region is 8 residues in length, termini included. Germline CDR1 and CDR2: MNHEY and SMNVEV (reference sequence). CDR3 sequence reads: CASSFNRD.

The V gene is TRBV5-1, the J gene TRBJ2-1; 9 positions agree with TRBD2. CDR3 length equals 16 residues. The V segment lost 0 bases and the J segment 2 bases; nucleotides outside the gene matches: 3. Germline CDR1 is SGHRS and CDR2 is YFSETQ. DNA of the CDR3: TGCGCCAGCAGCTTGGCCCCTAGCGGGGCCTACAATGAGCAGTTCTTC. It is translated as CASSLAPSGAYNEQFF.

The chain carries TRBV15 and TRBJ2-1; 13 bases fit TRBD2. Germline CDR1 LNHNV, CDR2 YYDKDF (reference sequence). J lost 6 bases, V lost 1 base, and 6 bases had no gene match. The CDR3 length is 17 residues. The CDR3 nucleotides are TGTGCCACCAGCAGAGGCCCCCGGACTAGCGGGAGCAATGAGCAGTTCTTC. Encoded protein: CATSRGPRTSGSNEQFF.

The CDR3 DNA is TGTGCCAGTAGATCATACAGTTCCGACACTGAAGCTTTCTTT. Translation gives CASRSYSSDTEAFF. This chain uses TRBV19 with TRBJ1-1; D unresolved. V was trimmed by 6 bases and J by 3 bases, leaving 14 bases between them. The CDR3 spans 14 residues. The germline CDR1 and CDR2 sequences are LNHDA and SQIVND (reference sequence). The full variable domain, its missing parts supplied by reference TRBV19 and TRBJ1-1, is DGGITQSPKYLFRKEGQNVTLSCEQNLNHDAMYWYRQDPGQGLRLIYYSQIVNDFQKGDIAEGYSVSREKKESFPLTVTSAQKNPTAFYLCASRSYSSDTEAFFGQGTRLTVV.

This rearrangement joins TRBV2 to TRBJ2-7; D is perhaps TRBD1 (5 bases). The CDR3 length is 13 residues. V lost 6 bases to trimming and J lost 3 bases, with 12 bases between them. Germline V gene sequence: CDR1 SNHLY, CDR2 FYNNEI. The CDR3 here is CASRTDTYYEQYF. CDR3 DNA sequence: TGTGCCAGCAGGACGGACACTTACTACGAGCAGTACTTC.

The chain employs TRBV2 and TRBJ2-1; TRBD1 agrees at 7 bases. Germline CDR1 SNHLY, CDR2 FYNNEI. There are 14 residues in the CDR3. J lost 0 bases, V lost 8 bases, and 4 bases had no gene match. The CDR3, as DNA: TGTGCCAGCCTCCGGGACAGCTCCTACAATGAGCAGTTCTTC. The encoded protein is CASLRDSSYNEQFF.

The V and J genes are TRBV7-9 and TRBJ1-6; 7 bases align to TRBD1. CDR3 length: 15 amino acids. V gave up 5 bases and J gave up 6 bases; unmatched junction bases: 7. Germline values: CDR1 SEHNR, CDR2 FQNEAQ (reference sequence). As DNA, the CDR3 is TGTGCCAGCAGCGAAGGGGACAGTTTTAATTCACCCCTCCACTTT. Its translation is CASSEGDSFNSPLHF.

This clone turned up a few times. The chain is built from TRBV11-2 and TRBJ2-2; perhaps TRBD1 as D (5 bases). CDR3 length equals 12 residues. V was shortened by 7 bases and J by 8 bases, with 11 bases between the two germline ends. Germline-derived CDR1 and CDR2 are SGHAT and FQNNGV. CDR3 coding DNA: TGTGCCAGCACCCCAGGGTTTGGGGAGCTGTTTTTT. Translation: CASTPGFGELFF.

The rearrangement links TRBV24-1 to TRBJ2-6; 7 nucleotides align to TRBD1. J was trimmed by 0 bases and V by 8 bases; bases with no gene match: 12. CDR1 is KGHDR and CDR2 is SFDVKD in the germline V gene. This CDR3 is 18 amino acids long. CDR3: CATTPDRTNNSGANVLTF. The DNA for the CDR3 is TGTGCCACCACCCCGGACAGGACGAATAACTCTGGGGCCAACGTCCTGACTTTC.

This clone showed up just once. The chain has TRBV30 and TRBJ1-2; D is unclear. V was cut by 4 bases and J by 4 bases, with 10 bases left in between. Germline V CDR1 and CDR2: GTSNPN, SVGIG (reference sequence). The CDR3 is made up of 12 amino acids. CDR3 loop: CAWMKQRYGYTF. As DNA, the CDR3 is TGTGCCTGGATGAAGCAGCGCTATGGCTACACCTTC. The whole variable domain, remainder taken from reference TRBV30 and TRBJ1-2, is SQTIHQWPATLVQPVGSPLSLECTVEGTSNPNLYWYRQAAGRGLQLLFYSVGIGQISSEVPQNLSASRPQDRQFILSSKKLLLSDSGFYLCAWMKQRYGYTFGSGTRLTVV.

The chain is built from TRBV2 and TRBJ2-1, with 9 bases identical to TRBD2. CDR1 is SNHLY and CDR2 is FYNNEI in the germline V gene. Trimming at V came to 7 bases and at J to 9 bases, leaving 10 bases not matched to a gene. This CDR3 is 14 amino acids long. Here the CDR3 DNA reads TGTGCCAGCACAATGGGGACTAGCAGAAGTGAGCAGTTCTTC. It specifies CASTMGTSRSEQFF.

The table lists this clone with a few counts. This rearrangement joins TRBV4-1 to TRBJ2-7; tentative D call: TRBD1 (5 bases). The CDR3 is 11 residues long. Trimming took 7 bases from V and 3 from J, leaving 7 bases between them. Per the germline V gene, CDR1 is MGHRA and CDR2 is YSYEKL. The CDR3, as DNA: TGCGCCAGCATGCAGGGCTACGAGCAGTACTTC. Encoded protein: CASMQGYEQYF.

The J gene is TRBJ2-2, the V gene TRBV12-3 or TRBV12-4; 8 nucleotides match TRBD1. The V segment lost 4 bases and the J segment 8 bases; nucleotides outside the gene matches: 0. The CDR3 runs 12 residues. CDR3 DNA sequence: TGTGCCAGCAGTTGGGACAGGGGGGAGCTGTTTTTT. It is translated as CASSWDRGELFF.

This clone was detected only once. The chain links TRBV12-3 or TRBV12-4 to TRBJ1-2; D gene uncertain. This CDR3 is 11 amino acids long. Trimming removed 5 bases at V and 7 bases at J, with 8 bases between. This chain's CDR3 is CASSLGSGYTF. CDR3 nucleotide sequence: TGTGCCAGCAGTCTAGGGAGTGGCTACACCTTC.

The CDR3 DNA follows: TGCGCCAGCAGCCAAGATCCGGGGGTTGGGGGAAACACCATATATTTT. It is translated as CASSQDPGVGGNTIYF. J is TRBJ1-3 and V is TRBV4-1; possible D gene TRBD1, 5 bases. The CDR3 extends over 16 amino acids. Trimming stripped 0 bases from V and 4 bases from J, with 13 bases between. Germline CDR1 MGHRA, CDR2 YSYEKL.

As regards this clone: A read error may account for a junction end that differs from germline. The CDR3 region is CASSFRGSGVGETRYF. CDR3 sequence (DNA): TGTGCCAGCAGCTTTCGTGGGAGTGGGGTAGGAGAGACCCGGTACTTC. The J gene is TRBJ2-5, the V gene TRBV5-8; D possibly corresponds to TRBD2 (5 bases). Germline assignment: CDR1 SGHTS and CDR2 YDEGEE. The CDR3 consists of 16 residues.

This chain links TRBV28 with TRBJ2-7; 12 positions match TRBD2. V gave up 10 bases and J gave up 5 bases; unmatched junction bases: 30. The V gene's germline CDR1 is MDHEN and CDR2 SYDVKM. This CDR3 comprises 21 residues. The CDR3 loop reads CATLSDGSGLAGLGGYDEQYF. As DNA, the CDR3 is TGTGCCACCCTGTCAGATGGTTCGGGACTAGCGGGCCTCGGAGGGTACGACGAGCAGTACTTC.

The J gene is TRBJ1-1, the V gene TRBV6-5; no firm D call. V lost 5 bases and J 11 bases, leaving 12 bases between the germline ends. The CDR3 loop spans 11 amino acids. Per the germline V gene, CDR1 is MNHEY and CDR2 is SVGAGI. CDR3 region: CASSTEREAFF. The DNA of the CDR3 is TGTGCCAGCAGTACCGAGAGGGAGGCTTTCTTT.

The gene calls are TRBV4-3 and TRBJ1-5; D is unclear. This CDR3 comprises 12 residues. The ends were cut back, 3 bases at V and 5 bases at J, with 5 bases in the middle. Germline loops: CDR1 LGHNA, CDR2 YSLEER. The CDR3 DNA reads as TGCGCCAGCAGCCAGAGGGATCAGCCCCAGCATTTT. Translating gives CASSQRDQPQHF.

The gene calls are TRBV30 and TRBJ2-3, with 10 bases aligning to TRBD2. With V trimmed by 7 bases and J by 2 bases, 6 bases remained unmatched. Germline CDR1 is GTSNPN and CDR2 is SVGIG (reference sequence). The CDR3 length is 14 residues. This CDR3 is CALTSGRVTDTQYF. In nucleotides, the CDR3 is TGTGCCTTGACTAGCGGGCGGGTCACAGATACGCAGTATTTT.

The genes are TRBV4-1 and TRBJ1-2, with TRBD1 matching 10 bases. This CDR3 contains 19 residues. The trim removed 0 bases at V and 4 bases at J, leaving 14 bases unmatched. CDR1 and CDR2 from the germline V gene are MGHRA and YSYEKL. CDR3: CASSQDLSGQGYGGYGYTF. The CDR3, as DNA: TGCGCCAGCAGCCAAGATCTTTCGGGACAGGGGTATGGTGGCTATGGCTACACCTTC.

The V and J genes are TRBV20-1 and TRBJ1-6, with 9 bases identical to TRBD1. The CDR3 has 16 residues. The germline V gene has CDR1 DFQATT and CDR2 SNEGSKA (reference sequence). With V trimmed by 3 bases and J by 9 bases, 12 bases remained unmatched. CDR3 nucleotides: TGCAGTGCTAGTGGAGTACCGGGACAGGGTAGTTCACCCCTCCACTTT. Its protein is CSASGVPGQGSSPLHF.

The CDR3 region is CASSPGVSGANVLTF. CDR3 bases: TGTGCCAGCAGCCCAGGGGTCTCTGGGGCCAACGTCCTGACTTTC. The genes are TRBV7-2 and TRBJ2-6, with D tentatively TRBD1 (6 bases). Germline lookup yields CDR1 SGHTA and CDR2 FQGNSA. The CDR3 spans 15 residues. Trimming took 5 bases from V and 0 from J, leaving 8 bases between them.

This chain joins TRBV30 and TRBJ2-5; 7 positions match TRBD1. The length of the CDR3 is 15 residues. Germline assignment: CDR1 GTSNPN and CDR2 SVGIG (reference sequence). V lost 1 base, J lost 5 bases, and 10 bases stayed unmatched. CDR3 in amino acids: CAWSEGRGIAETQYF. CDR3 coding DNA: TGTGCCTGGAGTGAAGGCAGGGGGATTGCGGAGACCCAGTACTTC.

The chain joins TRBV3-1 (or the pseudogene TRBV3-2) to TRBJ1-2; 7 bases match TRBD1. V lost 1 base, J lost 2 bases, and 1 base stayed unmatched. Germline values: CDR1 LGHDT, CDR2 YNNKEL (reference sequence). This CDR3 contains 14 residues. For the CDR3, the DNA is TGTGCCAGCAGCCAAGGGGGACAGAACTATGGCTACACCTTC. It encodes CASSQGGQNYGYTF.

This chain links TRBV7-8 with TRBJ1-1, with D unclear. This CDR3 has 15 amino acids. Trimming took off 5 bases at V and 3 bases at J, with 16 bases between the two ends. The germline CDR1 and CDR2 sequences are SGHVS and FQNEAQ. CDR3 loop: CASSESVLGYTEAFF. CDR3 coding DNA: TGTGCCAGCAGCGAAAGCGTCCTAGGTTACACTGAAGCTTTCTTT. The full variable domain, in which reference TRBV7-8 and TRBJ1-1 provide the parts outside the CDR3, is GAGVSQSPRYKVAKRGQDVALRCDPISGHVSLFWYQQALGQGPEFLTYFQNEAQLDKSGLPSDRFFAERPEGSVSTLKIQRTQQEDSAVYLCASSESVLGYTEAFFGQGTRLTVV.

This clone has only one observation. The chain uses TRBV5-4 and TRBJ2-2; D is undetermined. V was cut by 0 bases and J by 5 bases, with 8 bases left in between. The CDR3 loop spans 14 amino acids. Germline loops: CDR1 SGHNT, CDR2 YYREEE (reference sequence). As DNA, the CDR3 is TGTGCCAGCAGCTTGGGGCAGACAACCGGGGAGCTGTTTTTT. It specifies CASSLGQTTGELFF.

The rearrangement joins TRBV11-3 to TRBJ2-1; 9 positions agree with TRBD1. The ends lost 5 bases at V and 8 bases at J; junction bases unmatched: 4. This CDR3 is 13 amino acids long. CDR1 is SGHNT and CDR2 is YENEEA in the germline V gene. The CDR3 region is CASSKGQGHEQFF. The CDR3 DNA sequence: TGTGCCAGCAGCAAGGGACAGGGCCATGAGCAGTTCTTC.

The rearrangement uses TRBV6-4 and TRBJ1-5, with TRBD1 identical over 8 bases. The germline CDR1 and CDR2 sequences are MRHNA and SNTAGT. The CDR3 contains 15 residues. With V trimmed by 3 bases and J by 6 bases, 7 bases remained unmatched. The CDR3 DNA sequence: TGTGCCAGCAGTGAGACAGGGGATTGGATTCAGCCCCAGCATTTT. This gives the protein CASSETGDWIQPQHF.